This is a list of T cell receptor beta chains from one sample in a study of blood T cell repertoires in COVID-19. The assay was immunoSEQ multiplex PCR, and TCRdb's table has in-frame clones only and misses some. Among 100,000 to 140,000 clones, around 90% were seen once, and the ten largest hold about 5.3%. Sequenced input: peripheral blood. Receptors were obtained from a middle-aged man with active or convalescent COVID-19. Both conserved end residues are part of each CDR3. A D gene is named only where the DNA matches it firmly. Part of the rows lack a size; the others show once, few, many or a class for expanded clones.

CDR3	DNA	V	D	size	J
CASSLNEPYEQYF	TGTGCCAGCAGCTTGAACGAGCCCTACGAGCAGTACTTC	TRBV7-8	.	.	TRBJ2-7
CASGEYNEQFF	TGTGCCTCCGGGGAGTACAATGAGCAGTTCTTC	TRBV24-1	.	.	TRBJ2-1
CASSPDRVGTYEQYF	TGTGCCAGCTCACCGGACAGGGTCGGAACCTACGAGCAGTACTTC	TRBV18	TRBD1	few	TRBJ2-7
CASSPGQMSYEQYF	TGTGCCAGCTCACCGGGACAGATGTCCTACGAGCAGTACTTC	TRBV18	TRBD1	.	TRBJ2-7
CASRLTESGELFF	TGTGCCAGCAGACTCACAGAGAGCGGGGAGCTGTTTTTT	TRBV6-5	.	.	TRBJ2-2
CAWSSLLAGGPEVHTDTQYF	TGTGCCTGGAGCTCCCTACTAGCGGGAGGGCCGGAAGTCCACACAGATACGCAGTATTTT	TRBV30	TRBD2	.	TRBJ2-3
CASSLEGQSGYTF	TGTGCCAGCAGTTTAGAGGGACAGTCGGGCTACACCTTC	TRBV12-3/TRBV12-4	TRBD1	.	TRBJ1-2
CASSQASGQVLYF	TGTGCCAGCAGCCAGGCCTCGGGACAAGTGCTGTACTTC	TRBV11-2	.	.	TRBJ2-7
CASITSGGETQYF	TGTGCCAGCATCACCAGCGGGGGGGAGACCCAGTACTTC	TRBV3-1/TRBV3-2	TRBD2	.	TRBJ2-5
CASSEARSQPQHF	TGTGCCAGCAGTGAAGCGCGGAGTCAGCCCCAGCATTTT	TRBV2	.	.	TRBJ1-5
CASSPGGTDTQYF	TGTGCCAGTAGTCCCGGAGGTACAGATACGCAGTATTTT	TRBV19	.	.	TRBJ2-3
CAIQEGGSEQFF	TGTGCCATCCAAGAAGGGGGCAGTGAGCAGTTCTTC	TRBV12-3/TRBV12-4	TRBD1	.	TRBJ2-1
CASSPPTGGNEQFF	TGTGCCAGCTCACCACCGACAGGGGGCAATGAGCAGTTCTTC	TRBV18	TRBD1	.	TRBJ2-1
CASSSRTSYTDTQYF	TGTGCCAGCAGCTCCCGGACTAGCTACACAGATACGCAGTATTTT	TRBV7-3	TRBD2	.	TRBJ2-3
CASRPRAHGLSNSYNEQFF	TGTGCCAGCCGACCAAGGGCCCACGGACTATCCAACTCATACAATGAGCAGTTCTTC	TRBV27	.	.	TRBJ2-1
CASSSKWTGEYEQYF	TGTGCCAGCAGTTCTAAATGGACAGGGGAATACGAGCAGTACTTC	TRBV27	TRBD1	.	TRBJ2-7
CASSPQSREGYEQFF	TGTGCCAGCTCACCTCAGAGCAGGGAGGGCTATGAGCAGTTCTTC	TRBV18	TRBD2	.	TRBJ2-1
CASSPASSGSSYNEQFF	TGTGCCAGCAGTCCCGCCTCTAGCGGAAGCTCCTACAATGAGCAGTTCTTC	TRBV28	TRBD2	.	TRBJ2-1
CASSQDYRTLHNEQFF	TGCGCCAGCAGCCAAGATTACCGGACTCTTCACAATGAGCAGTTCTTC	TRBV4-3	.	.	TRBJ2-1
CASSAQGTEAFF	TGTGCCAGCAGCGCTCAGGGTACTGAAGCTTTCTTT	TRBV7-2	.	.	TRBJ1-1
CASSFLASRPYEQYF	TGCGCCAGCAGCTTCCTCGCGTCTCGCCCCTACGAGCAGTACTTC	TRBV5-1	.	.	TRBJ2-7
CASSYSQDRGQNEQFF	TGTGCCAGCAGTTACAGCCAGGACAGGGGGCAAAATGAGCAGTTCTTC	TRBV6-5	TRBD1	.	TRBJ2-1
CASSSPSGMAQHF	TGTGCCAGCAGCTCCCCCTCGGGGATGGCCCAGCATTTT	TRBV7-2	.	once	TRBJ1-5
CASSPPDREREKLFF	TGCGCCAGCAGCCCGCCGGACAGGGAACGTGAAAAACTGTTTTTT	TRBV4-1	TRBD1	.	TRBJ1-4
CASSPGTGEKLFF	TGTGCCAGCAGTCCTGGGACAGGGGAAAAACTGTTTTTT	TRBV6-6	TRBD1	.	TRBJ1-4
CASSPPGQSEAFF	TGTGCCAGCAGTCCACCGGGACAGAGTGAAGCTTTCTTT	TRBV11-2	TRBD1	once	TRBJ1-1
CASSPGRLSYQETQYF	TGTGCCAGCTCACCGGGTAGACTCTCGTACCAAGAGACCCAGTACTTC	TRBV18	.	.	TRBJ2-5
CASSQAGGTDTQYF	TGTGCCAGCAGCCAAGCGGGAGGCACAGATACGCAGTATTTT	TRBV14	.	once	TRBJ2-3
CASSLYASMGQETQYF	TGTGCCAGCAGTTTATATGCTAGTATGGGCCAAGAGACCCAGTACTTC	TRBV28	.	.	TRBJ2-5
CASRLLAGGPDTQYF	TGTGCCTCCCGCTTACTAGCGGGAGGGCCGGATACGCAGTATTTT	TRBV30	TRBD2	.	TRBJ2-3
CASSLDSPYGYTF	TGCGCCAGCAGCCTGGACAGTCCCTATGGCTACACCTTC	TRBV5-1	.	few	TRBJ1-2